This T cell receptor beta chain is from a study of T cell repertoires in cytomegalovirus infection. The length of the CDR3 is 12 residues. In germline, CDR1 is SGHVS, CDR2 FNYEAQ. Trimming took 2 bases from V and 7 from J, leaving 6 bases between them. TCRdb ran MiXCR on the reads and lists one entry per CDR3 protein. Of roughly 140,000 distinct CDR3 sequences listed, around 24% are singletons. The rearrangement uses TRBV7-6 and TRBJ2-1; D gene uncertain. This sequence was found in a human donor in good health (CMV status not recorded). Some clones in this sample may be carry-over from other donors' samples. The sequenced material came from PBMCs. CDR3 DNA: TGTGCCAGCAGCTTATTCGCGAATGAGCAGTTCTTC. Protein product: CASSLFANEQFF.